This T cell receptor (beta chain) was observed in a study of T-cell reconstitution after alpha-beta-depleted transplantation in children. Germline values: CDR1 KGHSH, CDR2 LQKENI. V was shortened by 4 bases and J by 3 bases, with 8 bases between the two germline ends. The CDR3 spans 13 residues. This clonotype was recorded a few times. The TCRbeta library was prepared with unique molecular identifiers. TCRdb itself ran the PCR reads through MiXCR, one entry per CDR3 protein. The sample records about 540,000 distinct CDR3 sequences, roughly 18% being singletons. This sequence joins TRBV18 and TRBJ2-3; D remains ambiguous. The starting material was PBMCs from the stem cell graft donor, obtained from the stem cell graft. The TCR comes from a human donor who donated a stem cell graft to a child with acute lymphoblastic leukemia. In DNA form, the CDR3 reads TGTGCCAGCTCACAGGGCCTGACAGATACGCAGTATTTT. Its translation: CASSQGLTDTQYF.